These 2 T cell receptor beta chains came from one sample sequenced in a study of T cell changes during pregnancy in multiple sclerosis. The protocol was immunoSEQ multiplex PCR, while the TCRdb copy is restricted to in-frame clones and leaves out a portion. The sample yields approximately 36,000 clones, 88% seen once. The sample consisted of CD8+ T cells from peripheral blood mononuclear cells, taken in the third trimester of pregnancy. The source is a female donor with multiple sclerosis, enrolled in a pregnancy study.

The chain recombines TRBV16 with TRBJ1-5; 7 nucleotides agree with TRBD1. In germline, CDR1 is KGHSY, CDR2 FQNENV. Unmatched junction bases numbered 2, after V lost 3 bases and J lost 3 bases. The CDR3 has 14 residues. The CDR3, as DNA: TGTGCCAGCAGCCAGACAGGGTACAATCAGCCCCAGCATTTT. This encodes CASSQTGYNQPQHF.

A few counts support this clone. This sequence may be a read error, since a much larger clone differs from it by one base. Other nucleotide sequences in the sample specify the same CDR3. The CDR3 DNA sequence: TGTGCCTGGAGTACAGGCATGAACACTGAAGCTTTCTTT. As protein: CAWSTGMNTEAFF. The chain is built from TRBV30 and TRBJ1-1, with D possibly TRBD1 on 5 matching bases. This CDR3 is built from 13 residues. Germline CDR1 reads GTSNPN; CDR2 reads SVGIG (reference sequence). The germline V and J ends were trimmed by 2 bases and 0 bases, with 7 bases remaining between them.